This TCR beta chain was captured in a study of shared clonotypes between healthy human individuals. General study points: Exclusively blood specimens were collected; tissue repertoires likely differ.

Comments on this clone: Its matching antigen is unknown.

The CDR3 has 16 residues. The V segment lost 0 bases and the J segment 3 bases; nucleotides outside the gene matches: 7. Germline V gene sequence: CDR1 MNHEY, CDR2 SVGAGI. Investigators spread the genomic DNA of each subset evenly over several immunoSEQ plates. Clones were sequenced by immunoSEQ multiplex PCR, and TCRdb holds only the in-frame ones, with some missing. This table has roughly 2.5 million clones, around 90% appearing once. This chain connects TRBV6-5 to TRBJ2-7; 8 bases align to TRBD2. Sequencing was performed on naive CD4+ T cells sorted from blood. The subset was: CD45RA+ positively selected. This TCR was sampled from a man aged 18 to 30 in good health. CDR3 residues: CASSYSSLAGIYEQYF. CDR3 DNA: TGTGCCAGCAGTTACTCGAGCTTAGCGGGGATCTACGAGCAGTACTTC.